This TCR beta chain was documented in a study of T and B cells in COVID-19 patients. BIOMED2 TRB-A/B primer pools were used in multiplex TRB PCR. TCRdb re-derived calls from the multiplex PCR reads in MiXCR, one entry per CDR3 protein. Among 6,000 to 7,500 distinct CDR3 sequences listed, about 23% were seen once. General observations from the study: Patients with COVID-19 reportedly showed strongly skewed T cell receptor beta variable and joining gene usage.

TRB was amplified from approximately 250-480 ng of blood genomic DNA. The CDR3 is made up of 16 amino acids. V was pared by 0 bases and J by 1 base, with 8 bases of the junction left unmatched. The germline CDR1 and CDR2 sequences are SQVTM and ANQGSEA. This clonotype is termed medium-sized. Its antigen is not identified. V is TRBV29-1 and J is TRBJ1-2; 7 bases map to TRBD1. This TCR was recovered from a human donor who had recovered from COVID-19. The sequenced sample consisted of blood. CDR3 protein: CSVEEVGRGFNYGYTF. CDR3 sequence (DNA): TGCAGCGTTGAAGAAGTAGGCAGGGGGTTTAACTATGGCTACACCTTC. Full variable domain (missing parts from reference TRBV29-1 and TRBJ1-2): SAVISQKPSRDICQRGTSLTIQCQVDSQVTMMFWYRQQPGQSLTLIATANQGSEATYESGFVIDKFPISRPNLTFSTLTVSNMSPEDSSIYLCSVEEVGRGFNYGYTFGSGTRLTVV.